This record concerns one T cell receptor (beta chain) sequence. This study enrolled people aged 18 to 89 from roughly 24 US geographic areas. Cohort allocation depended upon clinical history that participants reported. CDR3 size: 16 residues. Trimming took 3 bases from V and 2 from J, leaving 17 bases between them. Germline V lookup: CDR1 MNHEY, CDR2 SVGEGT. TCRdb's table, derived via immunoSEQ multiplex PCR, lists solely in-frame clones and lacks some. The sample contains around 250,000 clones, approximately 82% of which appear only once. These data come from a study of blood T cell repertoires in COVID-19. Overall study: Researchers got acute and convalescent COVID-19 samples from the United States, Italy and Spain.

The chain joins TRBV6-2 or TRBV6-3 to TRBJ2-7, with D possibly TRBD2 on 5 matching bases. The sequence was collected from a man aged 35-49 years who had recovered from COVID-19. The sequenced material came from PBMCs or T cells enriched from blood (not recorded which). The CDR3 is CASSYGPGGSTYEQYF. The CDR3 nucleotides read TGTGCCAGCAGTTATGGCCCAGGAGGCTCAACCTACGAGCAGTACTTC.